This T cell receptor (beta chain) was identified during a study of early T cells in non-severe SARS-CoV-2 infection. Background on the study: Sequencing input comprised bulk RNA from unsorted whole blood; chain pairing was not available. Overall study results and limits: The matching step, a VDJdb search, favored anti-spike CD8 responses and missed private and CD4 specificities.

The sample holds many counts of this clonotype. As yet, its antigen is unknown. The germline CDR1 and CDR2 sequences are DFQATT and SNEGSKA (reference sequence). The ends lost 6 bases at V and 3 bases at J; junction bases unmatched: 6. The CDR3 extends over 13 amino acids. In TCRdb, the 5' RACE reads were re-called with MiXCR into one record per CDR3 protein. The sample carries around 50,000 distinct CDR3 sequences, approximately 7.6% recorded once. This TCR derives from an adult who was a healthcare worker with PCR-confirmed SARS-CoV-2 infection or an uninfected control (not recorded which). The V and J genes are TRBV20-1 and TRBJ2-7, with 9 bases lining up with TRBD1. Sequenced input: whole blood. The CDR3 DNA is TGCAGTGCCGCCGGGACAGGGCTCTACGAGCAGTACTTC. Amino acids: CSAAGTGLYEQYF.